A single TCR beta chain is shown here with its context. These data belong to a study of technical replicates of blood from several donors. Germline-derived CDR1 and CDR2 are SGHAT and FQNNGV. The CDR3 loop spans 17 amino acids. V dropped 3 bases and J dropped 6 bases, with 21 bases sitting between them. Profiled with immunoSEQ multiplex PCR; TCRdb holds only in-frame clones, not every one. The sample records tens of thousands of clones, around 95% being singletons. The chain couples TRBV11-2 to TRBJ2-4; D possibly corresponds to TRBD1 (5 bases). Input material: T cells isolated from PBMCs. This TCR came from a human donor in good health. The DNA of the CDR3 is TGTGCCAGCAGCTTCGTTGGGCCCCAGGGTAATAGAAACATTCAGTACTTC. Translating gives CASSFVGPQGNRNIQYF.